This entry lists 13 T cell receptor beta chains sequenced from one sample in a study of blood T cell repertoires in COVID-19. Repertoires were generated with immunoSEQ multiplex PCR, while TCRdb's copy carries only in-frame clones and drops some. This table has some 80,000 clones, approximately 80% appearing once. Sequencing used peripheral blood. All receptors derive from a woman aged 45-65 years with acute or convalescent COVID-19.

This chain joins TRBV3-1 (or the pseudogene TRBV3-2) and TRBJ1-1; D gene unclear. V lost 3 bases to trimming and J lost 2 bases, with 7 bases between them. The V gene's germline CDR1 is LGHDT and CDR2 YNNKEL (reference sequence). This CDR3 region has 13 residues. The CDR3 DNA follows: TGTGCCAGCAGCCATTTCGGTAACACTGAAGCTTTCTTT. It is translated as CASSHFGNTEAFF.

With respect to this clone: Other DNA sequences from this sample encode an identical CDR3 as well. The CDR3 region is CASSLGVAGMVGYTF. The CDR3 nucleotides read TGTGCCAGCAGCTTAGGAGTGGCGGGAATGGTTGGCTACACCTTC. The chain carries TRBV7-2 and TRBJ1-2; no clear D gene. Germline-derived CDR1 and CDR2 are SGHTA and FQGNSA. Trimming stripped 1 base from V and 7 bases from J, with 16 bases between. CDR3 length: 15 amino acids.

The J gene is TRBJ2-7, the V gene TRBV6-5; TRBD1 matches 7 bases. Germline assignment: CDR1 MNHEY and CDR2 SVGAGI. Trimming at V came to 6 bases and at J to 2 bases, leaving 7 bases not matched to a gene. This CDR3 is 14 amino acids long. The CDR3 region is CASSLGQGAYEQYF. Here the CDR3 DNA reads TGTGCCAGCAGCCTAGGTCAGGGGGCCTACGAGCAGTACTTC.

The V call is TRBV7-7, the J call TRBJ2-2; D might be TRBD1 (6 bases). Germline CDR1 and CDR2: SSHAT and FNYEAQ (reference sequence). This CDR3 region has 15 residues. V lost 4 bases and J 2 bases, leaving 11 bases between the germline ends. The CDR3 region has the DNA TGTGCCAGCAGCTGGGGACACCTAAACACCGGGGAGCTGTTTTTT. Protein sequence: CASSWGHLNTGELFF.

This chain uses TRBV6-5 with TRBJ2-2; a possible D gene is TRBD2 (5 bases). The CDR3 sequence is 14 residues long. CDR1 and CDR2 (germline): MNHEY, SVGAGI. Trimming took 6 bases from V and 0 from J, leaving 8 bases between them. The CDR3 DNA follows: TGTGCCAGCAGATTCGGGGCGAACACCGGGGAGCTGTTTTTT. Its protein is CASRFGANTGELFF.

The chain has TRBV7-3 and TRBJ2-2; TRBD2 matches 10 bases. Losses at the gene ends were 1 base for V and 4 bases for J; bases not matched to a gene: 3. Germline V gene sequence: CDR1 SGHTA, CDR2 FQGTGA. This CDR3 comprises 16 residues. The CDR3 nucleotides are TGTGCCAGCAGCTTAATGAGCGGGAGGGCCACCGGGGAGCTGTTTTTT. Amino acid sequence: CASSLMSGRATGELFF.

The J gene is TRBJ1-1, the V gene TRBV5-1; TRBD1 matches 8 bases. Germline V gene data show CDR1 as SGHRS and CDR2 as YFSETQ. Losses at the gene ends were 4 bases for V and 0 bases for J; bases not matched to a gene: 2. There are 14 residues in the CDR3. CDR3 loop: CASSGTGVNTEAFF. CDR3 DNA: TGCGCCAGCAGCGGGACAGGAGTGAACACTGAAGCTTTCTTT.

The chain links TRBV4-2 to TRBJ2-2, with D perhaps TRBD2 (6 bases). The CDR3 sequence is 15 residues long. Germline assignment: CDR1 LGHNA and CDR2 YNFKEQ. Trimming took 4 bases from V and 5 from J, leaving 14 bases between them. This CDR3 reads CASSLQRASTGELFF. Here the CDR3 DNA reads TGTGCCAGCAGCCTACAGCGGGCATCGACCGGGGAGCTGTTTTTT.

V gene TRBV5-1 combines with J gene TRBJ2-3; 9 bases are shared with TRBD2. CDR3 length: 18 amino acids. With V trimmed by 0 bases and J by 0 bases, 8 bases remained unmatched. Per the germline V gene, CDR1 is SGHRS and CDR2 is YFSETQ. The CDR3 DNA is TGCGCCAGCAGCTTGGTGGGTTCTAGCGGGATTAGCACAGATACGCAGTATTTT. Amino acids: CASSLVGSSGISTDTQYF.

The chain couples TRBV19 to TRBJ1-5; 10 bases are a match to TRBD1. The CDR3 consists of 17 residues. Looked up from germline, CDR1 is LNHDA and CDR2 is SQIVND (reference sequence). V gave up 10 bases and J gave up 1 base; unmatched junction bases: 13. Written as DNA, the CDR3 is TGTGCCATTAAAATGGACAGGGGGACAGAAAGCAATCAGCCCCAGCATTTT. Residues: CAIKMDRGTESNQPQHF.

V and J are TRBV3-1 (or the pseudogene TRBV3-2) and TRBJ1-3, with D perhaps matching TRBD1 (6 bases). The germline V and J ends were trimmed by 1 base and 4 bases, with 11 bases remaining between them. The CDR3 extends over 15 amino acids. Germline assignment: CDR1 LGHDT and CDR2 YNNKEL (reference sequence). The CDR3 nucleotides read TGTGCCAGCAGCCAAGGGACAGATAGGGGAAACACCATATATTTT. It codes for CASSQGTDRGNTIYF.

V usage is TRBV5-1 and J usage is TRBJ1-2; D possibly corresponds to TRBD1 (5 bases). Between the trimmed V and J ends, which lost 2 bases and 2 bases, there was a span of 7 bases. The length of the CDR3 is 13 residues. CDR1 is SGHRS and CDR2 is YFSETQ in the germline V gene. The DNA for the CDR3 is TGCGCCAGCAGCTTAAGGGGAAACTATGGCTACACCTTC. It translates to CASSLRGNYGYTF. The variable domain in full, with the rest retrieved from reference TRBV5-1 and TRBJ1-2, is KAGVTQTPRYLIKTRGQQVTLSCSPISGHRSVSWYQQTPGQGLQFLFEYFSETQRNKGNFPGRFSGRQFSNSRSEMNVSTLELGDSALYLCASSLRGNYGYTFGSGTRLTVV.

This sequence joins TRBV30 and TRBJ2-1; D may be TRBD1 (6 bases). Germline V CDR1 and CDR2: GTSNPN, SVGIG (reference sequence). This CDR3 is built from 11 residues. The V end lost 4 bases, the J end lost 8 bases, and 9 bases lay between the germline ends. The CDR3 spells CAWKTGYEQFF. CDR3 bases: TGTGCCTGGAAAACAGGGTATGAGCAGTTCTTC.